This T cell receptor beta chain stems from a study of blood T cell repertoires in COVID-19. CDR1 and CDR2 (germline): LNHNV, YYDKDF (reference sequence). The CDR3 length is 15 residues. Trimming removed 5 bases from V and 7 bases from J; junction bases left unmatched: 7. Sequencing used immunoSEQ multiplex PCR; TCRdb keeps in-frame clones, though not all of them. The table shows roughly 200,000 clones, with approximately 80% occurring only once. The source of this sequence is a man in his fifties who had recovered from COVID-19. The sequencing sample was made of peripheral blood. The rearrangement links TRBV15 to TRBJ2-7, with 14 bases identical to TRBD2. CDR3 protein: CATSSGLAGAYEQYF. CDR3 in DNA: TGTGCCACCAGCTCGGGACTAGCGGGAGCTTATGAGCAGTACTTC.